This T cell receptor (beta chain) was captured in a study of blood T cell repertoires in COVID-19. Study in general: The study drew acute and convalescent COVID-19 samples from the United States, Italy and Spain. PBMCs, B-cell-depleted T cells, or T cells were the source of the cDNA or gDNA that made up the material.

The authors' processing: Amplification with reference gene primers provided the estimates of nucleated cell counts. Libraries were prepared by immunoSEQ multiplex PCR; TCRdb keeps only in-frame clonotypes and omits some of them. The V and J calls and clone size come from that table; D and trimming were worked out from the DNA. The sample lists tens of thousands of clones, around 84% occurring once. This CDR3 spans 20 amino acids. From germline, CDR1 is KGHDR and CDR2 SFDVKD. Trimming removed 0 bases from V and 4 bases from J; junction bases left unmatched: 17. Sequences were obtained from peripheral blood. This sequence originates from a man aged 60 to 69 with acute or convalescent COVID-19. The V gene is TRBV24-1, the J gene TRBJ1-2; 9 bases match TRBD1. CDR3 sequence (DNA): TGTGCCACCAGTGATTTGCACGTCGTAGATGAGCACAGGGGGCCCTATGGCTACACCTTC. Translated, it gives CATSDLHVVDEHRGPYGYTF.